Each of the 18 T cell receptor beta chains below was sequenced from the same sample in a study of blood T cell repertoires in COVID-19. The assay was immunoSEQ multiplex PCR, and TCRdb's table has in-frame clones only and misses some. The data show hundreds of thousands of clones, around 85% seen once. Sample: peripheral blood. The receptor source for this set is a man older than 75 with acute or convalescent COVID-19.

This clone was recorded once. V gene TRBV6-6 combines with J gene TRBJ2-3; unclear D gene. Looked up from germline, CDR1 is MNHNY and CDR2 is SVGAGI (reference sequence). The ends were cut back, 7 bases at V and 6 bases at J, with 20 bases in the middle. This CDR3 contains 15 residues. The CDR3 DNA reads TGTGCCAGCAAGGCCGCGGCCTCCGGCAAGGATACGCAGTATTTT. It yields the protein CASKAAASGKDTQYF.

The genes are TRBV27 and TRBJ2-3; 10 bases are a match to TRBD1. The germline V gene encodes CDR1 MNHEY and CDR2 SMNVEV (reference sequence). V gave up 0 bases and J gave up 5 bases; unmatched junction bases: 11. The CDR3 has 18 amino acids. DNA of the CDR3: TGTGCCAGCAGTTTATCCCCGAACCCCTGGACAGGGGGAGATACGCAGTATTTT. The encoded protein is CASSLSPNPWTGGDTQYF.

This clone was found once. The rearrangement joins TRBV5-1 to TRBJ2-7; 8 nucleotides align to TRBD1. J was trimmed by 3 bases and V by 3 bases; bases with no gene match: 8. Germline lookup yields CDR1 SGHRS and CDR2 YFSETQ. The CDR3 loop spans 15 amino acids. CDR3 sequence reads: CASSWTGSDSYEQYF. CDR3 in DNA: TGCGCCAGCAGCTGGACAGGGTCGGACAGCTACGAGCAGTACTTC.

V usage is TRBV28 and J usage is TRBJ1-6; the match to TRBD1 covers 10 bases. Germline CDR1 reads MDHEN; CDR2 reads SYDVKM. This CDR3 is 14 amino acids long. V dropped 4 bases and J dropped 9; count of bases not matched to a gene: 3. The CDR3 loop is CASSSGQGRSPLHF. Written as DNA, the CDR3 is TGTGCCAGCAGTTCGGGACAGGGGCGTTCACCCCTCCACTTT. The variable domain in full, completed from reference TRBV28 and TRBJ1-6, reads DVKVTQSSRYLVKRTGEKVFLECVQDMDHENMFWYRQDPGLGLRLIYFSYDVKMKEKGDIPEGYSVSREKKERFSLILESASTNQTSMYLCASSSGQGRSPLHFGNGTRLTVT.

V usage is TRBV7-9 and J usage is TRBJ2-3; 7 nucleotides line up with TRBD2. The CDR3 has 17 residues. V lost 5 bases to trimming and J lost 4 bases; unmatched junction nucleotides: 15. Germline loops: CDR1 SEHNR, CDR2 FQNEAQ (reference sequence). CDR3 DNA: TGTGCCAGCAGCCCCGCTGGCCTCAGACTAGCCTCAGATACGCAGTATTTT. Translation: CASSPAGLRLASDTQYF.

The chain employs TRBV28 and TRBJ2-6; 7 positions match TRBD1. CDR3 length: 15 residues. Germline assignment: CDR1 MDHEN and CDR2 SYDVKM. V trimming: 5 bases; J trimming: 2 bases; junction bases outside the gene matches: 3. The CDR3 coding sequence is TGTGCCAGCAGTGCAACAGGGGCTGGGGCCAACGTCCTGACTTTC. Translating gives CASSATGAGANVLTF. Combining the CDR3 with reference TRBV28 and TRBJ2-6 gives the whole variable domain DVKVTQSSRYLVKRTGEKVFLECVQDMDHENMFWYRQDPGLGLRLIYFSYDVKMKEKGDIPEGYSVSREKKERFSLILESASTNQTSMYLCASSATGAGANVLTFGAGSRLTVL.

This chain connects TRBV6-5 to TRBJ1-1, with D unclear. Germline V gene data show CDR1 as MNHEY and CDR2 as SVGAGI. With 6 bases removed from V and 11 bases from J, the gap between germline ends came to 19 bases. This CDR3 spans 13 amino acids. In nucleotides, the CDR3 is TGTGCCAGCAGCCCAAATCGACGGGGAAGGGCTTTCTTT. Amino acid sequence: CASSPNRRGRAFF.

Only one count was recorded for this clone. The rearrangement joins TRBV18 to TRBJ1-6, with 7 bases matching TRBD1. Trimming took 3 bases from V and 5 from J; bases not matched to a gene: 4. Germline loops: CDR1 KGHSH, CDR2 LQKENI. The CDR3 is made up of 15 amino acids. CDR3 sequence reads: CASSPIQGNNSPLHF. CDR3 nucleotides: TGTGCCAGCTCACCGATACAGGGGAATAATTCACCCCTCCACTTT.

Remarks on this clone: This sample includes further DNA sequences coding for the same CDR3. This sequence joins TRBV6-5 and TRBJ1-4; TRBD1 might be the D (6 bases). The ends were cut back, 5 bases at V and 5 bases at J, with 9 bases in the middle. The CDR3 length is 13 residues. Germline CDR1 is MNHEY and CDR2 is SVGAGI. The CDR3 sequence is CASSRTANEKLFF. The DNA for the CDR3 is TGTGCCAGCAGTCGGACAGCCAATGAAAAACTGTTTTTT.

The chain recombines TRBV9 with TRBJ1-3; no clear D. Trimming removed 6 bases from V and 4 bases from J, with 11 bases in between. The CDR3 is made up of 13 amino acids. Germline-derived CDR1 and CDR2 are SGDLS and YYNGEE. CDR3 protein: CASTLGSGNTIYF. In nucleotides, the CDR3 is TGTGCCAGCACCCTAGGCTCCGGAAACACCATATATTTT.

This rearrangement joins TRBV21-1 to TRBJ2-7; the table's D gene call, TRBD1, was not cross checked with the DNA. TRBV21-1 is reported as a pseudogene. The CDR3 extends over 13 amino acids. CDR3 in amino acids: CASKAGCLYEQYF. The CDR3 region has the DNA TGTGCCAGCAAGGCAGGTTGCCTTTACGAGCAGTACTTC.

V is TRBV24-1 and J is TRBJ1-2, with 9 positions matching TRBD1. CDR1 is KGHDR and CDR2 is SFDVKD in the germline V gene. The CDR3 covers 15 residues. The V gene end was trimmed by 3 bases and the J gene end by 2 bases; junction bases not matched to a gene: 3. The chain's CDR3 is CATSDAGQGNYGYTF. CDR3 coding DNA: TGTGCCACCAGTGATGCGGGACAGGGCAACTATGGCTACACCTTC.

The V call is TRBV19, the J call TRBJ1-2; D call uncertain. From germline, CDR1 is LNHDA and CDR2 SQIVND (reference sequence). The CDR3 has 15 amino acids. Trimming pared 4 bases from V and 3 bases from J, leaving 15 bases between. The CDR3 sequence: CASSKRPLADYGYTF. DNA for the CDR3: TGTGCCAGTAGTAAGCGCCCCCTGGCGGACTATGGCTACACCTTC.

The CDR3 nucleotides read TGTGCCAGCAGCCGAAACAGGGGTGAGGACGAGCAGTACTTC. This sequence encodes CASSRNRGEDEQYF. The chain employs TRBV5-4 and TRBJ2-7, with 7 bases matching TRBD1. V lost 4 bases to trimming and J lost 5 bases; unmatched junction nucleotides: 9. The CDR3 has 14 amino acids. Germline V gives CDR1 SGHNT, CDR2 YYREEE (reference sequence).

The chain recombines TRBV5-8 with TRBJ1-5; the match to TRBD1 covers 7 bases. J lost 6 bases, V lost 3 bases, and 15 bases had no gene match. CDR3 size: 17 residues. Germline V gene data show CDR1 as SGHTS and CDR2 as YDEGEE. The CDR3 reads CASSSTRTGVGVQPQHF. The CDR3 nucleotides read TGTGCCAGCAGCTCCACAAGGACAGGAGTAGGAGTTCAGCCCCAGCATTTT.

The rearrangement links TRBV6-5 to TRBJ2-1, with 11 positions matching TRBD2. V dropped 2 bases and J dropped 4; count of bases not matched to a gene: 1. The CDR3 is 15 residues long. Germline-derived CDR1 and CDR2 are MNHEY and SVGAGI. This CDR3 is CASSYLAGGYNEQFF. CDR3 sequence (DNA): TGTGCCAGCAGTTACCTAGCGGGGGGATACAATGAGCAGTTCTTC.

This chain links TRBV24-1 with TRBJ2-3, with a tentative D call TRBD2 (6 bases). Trimming took off 4 bases at V and 9 bases at J, with 13 bases between the two ends. Germline lookup yields CDR1 KGHDR and CDR2 SFDVKD. The CDR3 covers 13 residues. CDR3 sequence: CATSDGRRDTQYF. The DNA of the CDR3 is TGTGCCACCAGTGACGGAAGGCGGGACACGCAGTATTTT.

Only one count was recorded for this clone. The chain has TRBV30 and TRBJ2-7, with D hard to call. V gave up 0 bases and J gave up 7 bases, with 7 bases separating them. The CDR3 runs to 11 residues. Germline CDR1 is GTSNPN and CDR2 is SVGIG (reference sequence). Here the CDR3 DNA reads TGTGCCTGGAGTGTACTCGGGGAGCAGTACTTC. It codes for CAWSVLGEQYF. The complete variable domain, with remaining parts taken from reference TRBV30 and TRBJ2-7, reads SQTIHQWPATLVQPVGSPLSLECTVEGTSNPNLYWYRQAAGRGLQLLFYSVGIGQISSEVPQNLSASRPQDRQFILSSKKLLLSDSGFYLCAWSVLGEQYFGPGTRLTVT.